Reported below is one T cell receptor beta chain. CDR1 LGHDT and CDR2 YNNKEL come from the germline V gene (reference sequence). The CDR3 consists of 16 residues. Losses at the gene ends were 4 bases for V and 8 bases for J; bases not matched to a gene: 7. These data come from a study of blood T cell repertoires in COVID-19. Original processing notes: By means of reference gene primer amplification, nucleated cell counts were estimated. Assay used: immunoSEQ multiplex PCR; TCRdb lists only in-frame clones, some missing. Clonal size and the V and J genes are those of that table, whereas D and trimming came from the DNA. Among a few hundred thousand clones listed, 81% were seen once.

The genes are TRBV3-1 (or the pseudogene TRBV3-2) and TRBJ2-2, with TRBD2 identical over 13 bases. Specimen: peripheral blood. This TCR came from a human donor with acute or convalescent COVID-19. The donor label of this sample is uncertain. DNA of the CDR3: TGTGCCAGCAGCCTGAGACTAGCGGGGGGCCAAGGGGAGCTGTTTTTT. It codes for CASSLRLAGGQGELFF.